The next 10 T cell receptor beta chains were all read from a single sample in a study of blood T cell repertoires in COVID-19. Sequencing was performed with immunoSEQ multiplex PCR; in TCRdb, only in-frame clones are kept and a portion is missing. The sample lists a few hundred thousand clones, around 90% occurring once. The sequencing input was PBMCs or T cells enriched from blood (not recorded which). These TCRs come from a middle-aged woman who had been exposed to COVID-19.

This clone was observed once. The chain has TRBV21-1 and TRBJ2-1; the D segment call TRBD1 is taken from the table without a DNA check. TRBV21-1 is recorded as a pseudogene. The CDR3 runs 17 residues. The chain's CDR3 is CATPTSKDRGHKNEQFF. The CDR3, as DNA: TGTGCGACGCCTACTAGCAAAGACAGGGGACACAAGAATGAGCAGTTCTTC.

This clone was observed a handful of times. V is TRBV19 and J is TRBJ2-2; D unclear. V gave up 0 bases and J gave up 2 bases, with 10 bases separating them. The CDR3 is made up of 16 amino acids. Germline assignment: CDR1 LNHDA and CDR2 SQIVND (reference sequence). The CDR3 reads CASSIDWRRNTGELFF. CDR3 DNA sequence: TGTGCCAGTAGTATAGATTGGCGGAGAAACACCGGGGAGCTGTTTTTT.

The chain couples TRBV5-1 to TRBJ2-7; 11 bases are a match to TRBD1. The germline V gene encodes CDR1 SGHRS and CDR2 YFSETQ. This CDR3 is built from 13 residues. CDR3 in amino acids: CASSLGQGDEQYV. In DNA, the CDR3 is TGTGCCAGCAGCTTGGGACAGGGGGACGAGCAGTACGTC.

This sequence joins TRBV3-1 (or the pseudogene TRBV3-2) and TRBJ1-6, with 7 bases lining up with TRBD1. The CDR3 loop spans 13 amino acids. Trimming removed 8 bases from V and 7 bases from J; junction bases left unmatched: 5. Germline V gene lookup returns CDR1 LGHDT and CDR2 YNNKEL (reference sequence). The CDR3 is CASQQGRNSPLHF. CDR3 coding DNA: TGTGCCAGCCAACAGGGGCGGAATTCACCCCTCCACTTT.

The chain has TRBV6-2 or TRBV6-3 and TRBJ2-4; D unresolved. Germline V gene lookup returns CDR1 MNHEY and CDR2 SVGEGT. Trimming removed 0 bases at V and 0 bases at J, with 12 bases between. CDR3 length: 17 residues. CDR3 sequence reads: CASSYSSQKLAKNIQYF. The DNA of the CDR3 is TGTGCCAGCAGTTACTCGTCACAGAAACTAGCCAAAAACATTCAGTACTTC.

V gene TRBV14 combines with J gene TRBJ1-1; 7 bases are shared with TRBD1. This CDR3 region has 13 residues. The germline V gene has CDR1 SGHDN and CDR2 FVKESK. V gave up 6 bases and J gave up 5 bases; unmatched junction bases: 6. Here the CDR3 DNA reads TGTGCCAGCAGTTTCGACAGGGTTACTGAAGCTTTCTTT. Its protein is CASSFDRVTEAFF. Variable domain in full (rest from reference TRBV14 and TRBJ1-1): EAGVTQFPSHSVIEKGQTVTLRCDPISGHDNLYWYRRVMGKEIKFLLHFVKESKQDESGMPNNRFLAERTGGTYSTLKVQPAELEDSGVYFCASSFDRVTEAFFGQGTRLTVV.

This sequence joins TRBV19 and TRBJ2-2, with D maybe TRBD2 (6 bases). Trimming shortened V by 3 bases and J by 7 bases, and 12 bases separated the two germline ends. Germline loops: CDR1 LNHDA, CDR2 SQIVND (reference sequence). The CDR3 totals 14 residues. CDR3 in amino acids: CASSMVSGSGELFF. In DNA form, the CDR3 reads TGTGCCAGTAGTATGGTCTCCGGGAGCGGGGAGCTGTTTTTT.

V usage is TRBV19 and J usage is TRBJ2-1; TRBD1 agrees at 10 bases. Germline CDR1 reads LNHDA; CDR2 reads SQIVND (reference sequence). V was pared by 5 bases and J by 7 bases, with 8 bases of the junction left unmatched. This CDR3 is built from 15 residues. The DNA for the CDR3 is TGTGCCAGTAGTTTGACAGGGGGCGGTTTTAATGAGCAGTTCTTC. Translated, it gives CASSLTGGGFNEQFF.

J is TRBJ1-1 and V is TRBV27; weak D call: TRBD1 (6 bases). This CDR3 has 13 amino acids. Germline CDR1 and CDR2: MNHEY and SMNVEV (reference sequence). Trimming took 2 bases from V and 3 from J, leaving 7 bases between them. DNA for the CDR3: TGTGCCAGCAGTTTAGGACAGTACACTGAAGCTTTCTTT. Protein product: CASSLGQYTEAFF.

The CDR3 nucleotides read TGTGCCACCAGCAGAGCTGGTGGGACAGGGGAGGCTTTCTTT. This codes for CATSRAGGTGEAFF. The chain couples TRBV15 to TRBJ1-1, with 10 positions matching TRBD1. The CDR3 loop spans 14 amino acids. Germline V CDR1 and CDR2: LNHNV, YYDKDF (reference sequence). The ends lost 1 base at V and 11 bases at J; junction bases unmatched: 7.